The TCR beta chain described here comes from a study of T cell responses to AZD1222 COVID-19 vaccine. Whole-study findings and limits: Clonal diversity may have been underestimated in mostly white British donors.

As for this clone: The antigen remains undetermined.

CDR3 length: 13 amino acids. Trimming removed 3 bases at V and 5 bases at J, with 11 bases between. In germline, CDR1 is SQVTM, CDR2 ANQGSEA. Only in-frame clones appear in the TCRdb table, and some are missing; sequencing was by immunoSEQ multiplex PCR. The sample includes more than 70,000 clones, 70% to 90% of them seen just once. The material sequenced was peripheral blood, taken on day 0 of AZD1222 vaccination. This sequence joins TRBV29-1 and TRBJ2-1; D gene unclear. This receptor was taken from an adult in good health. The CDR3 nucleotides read TGCAGCGTTGATACCCCCTTAAACAATGAGCAGTTCTTC. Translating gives CSVDTPLNNEQFF.